The present T cell receptor beta chain was sequenced within a study of T cell responses to AZD1222 COVID-19 vaccine. The repertoire was sequenced with immunoSEQ multiplex PCR; TCRdb's copy has only in-frame clones and lacks some. Of more than 150,000 clones listed, 94% are singletons. The CDR3 has 14 residues. V lost 8 bases to trimming and J lost 8 bases, with 20 bases between them. Germline values: CDR1 LGHDT, CDR2 YNNKEL (reference sequence). The TCR originated in an adult in good health. The V call is TRBV3-1 (or the pseudogene TRBV3-2), the J call TRBJ2-3, with D tentatively TRBD2 (6 bases). This specimen was peripheral blood, taken on day 0 of AZD1222 vaccination. In DNA, the CDR3 is TGTGCCAGCCGGGGCGGGAAGACTTTGGGTACGCAGTATTTT. It is translated as CASRGGKTLGTQYF.